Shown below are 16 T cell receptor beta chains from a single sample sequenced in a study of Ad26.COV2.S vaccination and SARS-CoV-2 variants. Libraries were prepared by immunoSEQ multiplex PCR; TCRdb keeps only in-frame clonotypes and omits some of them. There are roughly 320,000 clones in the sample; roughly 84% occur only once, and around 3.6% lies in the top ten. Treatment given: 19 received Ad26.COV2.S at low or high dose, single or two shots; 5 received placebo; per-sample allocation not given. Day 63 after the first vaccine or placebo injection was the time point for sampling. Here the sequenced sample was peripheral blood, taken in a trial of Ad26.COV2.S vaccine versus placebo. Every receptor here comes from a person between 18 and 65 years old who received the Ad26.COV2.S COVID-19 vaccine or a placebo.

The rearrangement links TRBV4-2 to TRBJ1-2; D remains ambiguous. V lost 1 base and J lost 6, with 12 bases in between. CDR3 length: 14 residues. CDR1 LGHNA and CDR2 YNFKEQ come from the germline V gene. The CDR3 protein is CASSQGREVDGYTF. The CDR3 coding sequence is TGTGCCAGCAGCCAAGGGAGGGAAGTGGATGGCTACACCTTC.

The CDR3 DNA is TGTGCCAGCAGCACTGGGCGGGGCCACAATGAGCAGTTCTTC. Its protein product is CASSTGRGHNEQFF. The rearrangement links TRBV27 to TRBJ2-1; tentatively, D is TRBD2 (6 bases). Germline assignment: CDR1 MNHEY and CDR2 SMNVEV (reference sequence). This CDR3 spans 14 amino acids. Trimming removed 6 bases at V and 5 bases at J, with 14 bases between.

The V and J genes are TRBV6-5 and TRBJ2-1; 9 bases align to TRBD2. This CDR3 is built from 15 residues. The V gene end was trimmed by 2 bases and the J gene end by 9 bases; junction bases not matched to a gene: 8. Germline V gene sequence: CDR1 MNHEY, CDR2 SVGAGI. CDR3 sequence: CASSYAGLAGSEQFF. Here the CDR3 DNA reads TGTGCCAGCAGTTACGCGGGACTAGCAGGGAGTGAGCAGTTCTTC.

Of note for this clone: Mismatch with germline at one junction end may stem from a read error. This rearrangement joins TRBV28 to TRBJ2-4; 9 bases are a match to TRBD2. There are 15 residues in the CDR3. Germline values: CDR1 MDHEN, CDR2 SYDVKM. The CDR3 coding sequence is TGTGCCAGCAGTTCTCCGGGACTAGCCCAAAACATTCAGTACTTC. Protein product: CASSSPGLAQNIQYF.

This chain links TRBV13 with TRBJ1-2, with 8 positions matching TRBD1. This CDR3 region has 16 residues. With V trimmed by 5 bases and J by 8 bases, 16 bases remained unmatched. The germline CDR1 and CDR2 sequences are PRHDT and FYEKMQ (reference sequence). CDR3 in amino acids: CASSPKGQGDLAGYTF. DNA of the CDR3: TGTGCCAGCAGCCCCAAAGGACAGGGAGACCTTGCGGGCTACACCTTC.

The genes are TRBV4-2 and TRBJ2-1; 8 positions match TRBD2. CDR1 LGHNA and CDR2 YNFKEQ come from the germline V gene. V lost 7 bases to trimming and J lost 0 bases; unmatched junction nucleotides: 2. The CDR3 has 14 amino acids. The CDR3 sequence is CASTRGGSYNEQFF. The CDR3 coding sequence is TGTGCCAGCACCCGGGGGGGCTCCTACAATGAGCAGTTCTTC.

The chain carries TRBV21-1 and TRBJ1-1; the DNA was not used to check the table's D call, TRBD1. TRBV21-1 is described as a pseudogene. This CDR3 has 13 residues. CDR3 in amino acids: CASSKDSPIEAFF. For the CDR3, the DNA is TGTGCCAGCAGCAAAGACAGCCCGATTGAAGCTTTCTTT.

CDR3 coding DNA: TGTGCCAGCAGTCCTTGGATCTCAGGGGGCGAGGAGACCCAGTACTTC. Its translation is CASSPWISGGEETQYF. V is TRBV27 and J is TRBJ2-5, with TRBD1 matching 8 bases. The CDR3 loop spans 16 amino acids. The V gene's germline CDR1 is MNHEY and CDR2 SMNVEV (reference sequence). The V segment lost 5 bases and the J segment 5 bases; nucleotides outside the gene matches: 13.

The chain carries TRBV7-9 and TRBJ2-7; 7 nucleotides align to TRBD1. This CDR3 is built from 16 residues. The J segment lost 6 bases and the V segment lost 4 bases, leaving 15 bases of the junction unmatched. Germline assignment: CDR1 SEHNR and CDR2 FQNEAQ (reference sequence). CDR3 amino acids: CASSWVPGQPSTEQYF. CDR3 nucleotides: TGTGCCAGCAGCTGGGTACCGGGACAGCCTTCTACCGAGCAGTACTTC.

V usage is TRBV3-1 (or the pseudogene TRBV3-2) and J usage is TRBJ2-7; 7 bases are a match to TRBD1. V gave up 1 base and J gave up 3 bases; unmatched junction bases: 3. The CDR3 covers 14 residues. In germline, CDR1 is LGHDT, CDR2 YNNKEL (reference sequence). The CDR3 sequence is CASSQAGQNYEQYF. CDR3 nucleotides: TGTGCCAGCAGCCAAGCGGGACAGAACTACGAGCAGTACTTC.

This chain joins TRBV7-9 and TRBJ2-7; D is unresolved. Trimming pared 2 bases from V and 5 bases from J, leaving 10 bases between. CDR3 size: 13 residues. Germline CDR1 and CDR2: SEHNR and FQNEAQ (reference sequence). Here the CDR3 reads CASSLSSSDEQYF. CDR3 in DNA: TGTGCCAGCAGCTTATCAAGTTCAGACGAGCAGTACTTC.

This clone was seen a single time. CDR3 loop: CASSLAGANVLTF. The CDR3 region has the DNA TGTGCCAGCAGTCTCGCTGGGGCCAACGTCCTGACTTTC. The J gene is TRBJ2-6, the V gene TRBV9; no clear D gene. Deletions cut 5 bases from V and 2 bases from J, with 5 bases between. CDR1 and CDR2 from the germline V gene are SGDLS and YYNGEE. This CDR3 region has 13 residues.

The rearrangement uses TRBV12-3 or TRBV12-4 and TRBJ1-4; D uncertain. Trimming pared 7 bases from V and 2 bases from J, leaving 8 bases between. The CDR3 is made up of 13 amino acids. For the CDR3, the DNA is TGTGCCAGCACCTCGCCCACTAATGAAAAACTGTTTTTT. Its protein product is CASTSPTNEKLFF.

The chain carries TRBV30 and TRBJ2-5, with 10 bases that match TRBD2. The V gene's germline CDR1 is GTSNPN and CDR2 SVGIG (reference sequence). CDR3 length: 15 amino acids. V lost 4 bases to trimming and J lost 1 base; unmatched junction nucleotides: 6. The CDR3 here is CAWNTVAGGQETQYF. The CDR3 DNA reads TGTGCCTGGAATACCGTAGCGGGGGGCCAAGAGACCCAGTACTTC.

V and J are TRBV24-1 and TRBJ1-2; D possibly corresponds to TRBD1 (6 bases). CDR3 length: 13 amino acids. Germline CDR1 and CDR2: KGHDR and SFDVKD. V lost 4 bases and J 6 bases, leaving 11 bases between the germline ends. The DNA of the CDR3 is TGTGCCACCAGTGACCGAAACAGGGATGGCTACACCTTC. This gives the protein CATSDRNRDGYTF.

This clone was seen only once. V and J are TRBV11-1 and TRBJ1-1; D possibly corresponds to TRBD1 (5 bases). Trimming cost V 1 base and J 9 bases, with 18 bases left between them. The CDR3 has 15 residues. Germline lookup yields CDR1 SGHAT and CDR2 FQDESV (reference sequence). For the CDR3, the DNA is TGTGCCAGCAGCTTAGTCCCCGGGGCCCAGGAGAAAGCTTTCTTT. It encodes CASSLVPGAQEKAFF.